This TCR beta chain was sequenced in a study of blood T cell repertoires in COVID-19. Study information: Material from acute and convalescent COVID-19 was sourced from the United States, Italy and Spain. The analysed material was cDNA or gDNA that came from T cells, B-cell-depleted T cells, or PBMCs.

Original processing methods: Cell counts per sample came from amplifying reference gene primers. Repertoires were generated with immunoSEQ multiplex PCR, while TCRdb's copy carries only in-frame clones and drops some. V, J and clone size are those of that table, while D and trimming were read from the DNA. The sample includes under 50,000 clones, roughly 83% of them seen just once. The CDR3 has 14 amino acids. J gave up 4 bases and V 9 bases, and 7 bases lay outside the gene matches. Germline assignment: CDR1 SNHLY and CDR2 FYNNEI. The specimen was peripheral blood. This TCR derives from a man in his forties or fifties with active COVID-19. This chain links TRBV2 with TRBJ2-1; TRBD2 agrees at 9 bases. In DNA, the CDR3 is TGTGCCAGTCAAGCGGGGGGATTATACAATGAGCAGTTCTTC. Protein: CASQAGGLYNEQFF.